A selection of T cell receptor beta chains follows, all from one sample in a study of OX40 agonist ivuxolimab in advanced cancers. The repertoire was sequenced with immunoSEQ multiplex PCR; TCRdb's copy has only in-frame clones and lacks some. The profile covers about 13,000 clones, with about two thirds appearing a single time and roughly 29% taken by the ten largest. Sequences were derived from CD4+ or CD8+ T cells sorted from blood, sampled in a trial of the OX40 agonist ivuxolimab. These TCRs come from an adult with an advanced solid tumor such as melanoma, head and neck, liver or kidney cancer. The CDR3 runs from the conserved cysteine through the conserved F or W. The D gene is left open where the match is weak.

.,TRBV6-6,CASSYTGGSYNSPLHF
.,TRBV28,CASSVDSEQFF
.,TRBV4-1,CASSLQGNSYEQYF
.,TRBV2,CASSERGREYEQFF
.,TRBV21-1,CASSRHRGGSPLHF
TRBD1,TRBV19,CASSEDTGGSQPQHF
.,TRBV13,CASSTRRSTDTQYF
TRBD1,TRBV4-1,CASRGTGGNTEAFF
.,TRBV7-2,CASSLHDTGELFF
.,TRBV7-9,CASSLVGASPLNKAFF
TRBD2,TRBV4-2,CASSSRGREVQETQYF
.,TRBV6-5,CASSYSNSYEQYF
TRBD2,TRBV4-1,CASRLTPGTRATGELFF
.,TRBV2,CASSVGVGNGYTF
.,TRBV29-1,CSVLSGNTIYF
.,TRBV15,CATSRDRLQGSSYEQYF
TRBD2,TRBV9,CASSATSGGPLLSVYNEQFF
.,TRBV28,CASSHPGWEQYF
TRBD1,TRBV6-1,CASRDLLGGASGYTF
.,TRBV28,CASSFGSLYF
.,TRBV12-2,CASRLAPGKWGTPLTTSTDTQYF
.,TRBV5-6,CASSSGFGEQYF
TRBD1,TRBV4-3,CASSQRDRVGNQPQHF
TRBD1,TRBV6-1,CASSDPGQGDYGYTF
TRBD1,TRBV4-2,CASSQDGTAYEQYF